The 21 T cell receptor beta chains reported below all come from one sample, sequenced in a study of T cells in Graves' hyperthyroidism and ophthalmopathy. The TCR beta CDR3 regions underwent amplification using RNA transcripts as the source. When the TCR CDR3 underwent first-round RT-PCR, the HTBI primer set was used. TCRdb processed the multiplex PCR reads anew with MiXCR; each CDR3 protein has one entry. The data contain 350,000 to 400,000 distinct CDR3 sequences, under 15% of them singletons. Sequenced material: blood. Receptors were obtained from a woman between 25 and 40 years old with Graves' hyperthyroidism.

This clonotype was seen a handful of times. The gene calls are TRBV20-1 and TRBJ1-6, with TRBD1 as a possible D gene (5 bases). Between the trimmed V and J ends, which lost 2 bases and 10 bases, there was a span of 18 bases. The CDR3 has 15 residues. The V gene's germline CDR1 is DFQATT and CDR2 SNEGSKA (reference sequence). CDR3 DNA sequence: TGCAGTGCTAGAATCTTTTCTCAGGGAAGGTCACCCCTCCACTTT. This codes for CSARIFSQGRSPLHF.

This chain links TRBV4-1 with TRBJ2-2; maybe TRBD2 (5 bases). Germline CDR1 is MGHRA and CDR2 is YSYEKL. This CDR3 comprises 14 residues. Trimming stripped 3 bases from V and 8 bases from J, with 13 bases between. CDR3 in DNA: TGCGCCAGCAGCCACGAAGGAGGACCGGGGGAGCTGTTTTTT. Amino acid sequence: CASSHEGGPGELFF.

This clonotype was found many times. V gene TRBV27 combines with J gene TRBJ2-7; no definite D call. The V end was cut by 3 bases, the J end by 1 base, with 7 bases between. This CDR3 is 13 amino acids long. Germline CDR1 and CDR2: MNHEY and SMNVEV (reference sequence). The CDR3 bases are TGTGCCAGCAGTTTCTCTGAATCCTACGAGCAGTACTTC. This sequence encodes CASSFSESYEQYF.

This clonotype was detected many times. This chain connects TRBV12-3 or TRBV12-4 to TRBJ2-1; 7 nucleotides align to TRBD2. The junction had 4 bases not matched to a gene; V was cut back by 4 bases and J by 4 bases. The CDR3 contains 14 residues. The CDR3, as DNA: TGTGCCAGCAGTTGGACTAGTAGGTACAATGAGCAGTTCTTC. Amino acid sequence: CASSWTSRYNEQFF.

This clonotype was counted many times. The V call is TRBV11-1, the J call TRBJ2-3, with 7 bases matching TRBD2. The V gene's germline CDR1 is SGHAT and CDR2 FQDESV (reference sequence). The CDR3 covers 16 residues. The J segment lost 0 bases and the V segment lost 1 base, leaving 4 bases of the junction unmatched. The CDR3 DNA follows: TGTGCCAGCAGCTTAGGACTAGCTTCTAGCACAGATACGCAGTATTTT. It is translated as CASSLGLASSTDTQYF.

This clonotype has a count of ten or more. The CDR3 region is CSAVSTESNQPQHF. The CDR3 nucleotides are TGCAGTGCCGTCAGTACAGAGAGCAATCAGCCCCAGCATTTT. This sequence joins TRBV20-1 and TRBJ1-5; D uncertain. This CDR3 is built from 14 residues. Germline values: CDR1 DFQATT, CDR2 SNEGSKA (reference sequence). The germline V and J ends were trimmed by 6 bases and 1 base, with 13 bases remaining between them.

This clonotype was seen repeatedly, ten times or more. The genes are TRBV2 and TRBJ2-1; D is undetermined. V was pared by 5 bases and J by 7 bases, with 3 bases between. Germline CDR1 SNHLY, CDR2 FYNNEI. The CDR3 totals 10 residues. Here the CDR3 reads CASSPNEQFF. In DNA form, the CDR3 reads TGTGCCAGCAGTCCAAATGAGCAGTTCTTC.

In this sample, this clonotype turned up a few times. The chain uses TRBV28 and TRBJ1-2; 7 positions match TRBD1. V dropped 4 bases and J dropped 3; count of bases not matched to a gene: 11. The CDR3 loop spans 16 amino acids. Germline V gene lookup returns CDR1 MDHEN and CDR2 SYDVKM. For the CDR3, the DNA is TGTGCCAGCAGTTGGGACAGCTTTGAGGCTGACTATGGCTACACCTTC. This sequence encodes CASSWDSFEADYGYTF.

There are many counts of this clonotype. The rearrangement joins TRBV7-6 to TRBJ2-7; the match to TRBD2 covers 11 bases. CDR3 length: 13 amino acids. After removal of 4 bases from V and 7 bases from J, the junction contained 3 bases not matched to a gene. The germline V gene has CDR1 SGHVS and CDR2 FNYEAQ. CDR3 amino acids: CASSSWTSGEQYF. The CDR3 DNA is TGTGCCAGCAGCTCCTGGACTAGCGGGGAGCAGTACTTC.

This sequence joins TRBV18 and TRBJ1-2; possible D gene TRBD1, 5 bases. The CDR3 spans 15 residues. V was clipped by 2 bases and J by 2 bases, with 12 bases between them. Looked up from germline, CDR1 is KGHSH and CDR2 is LQKENI. CDR3 amino acids: CASSPRDSVNYGYTF. The CDR3 region has the DNA TGTGCCAGCTCACCAAGAGACAGTGTCAACTATGGCTACACCTTC.

This clonotype appeared many times. CDR3 loop: CASSGDRGNQPQHF. The CDR3 DNA sequence: TGTGCCAGCAGTGGAGACCGAGGGAATCAGCCCCAGCATTTT. J is TRBJ1-5 and V is TRBV2; D ambiguous. Germline CDR1 is SNHLY and CDR2 is FYNNEI. The germline V and J ends were trimmed by 4 bases and 4 bases, with 11 bases remaining between them. This CDR3 has 14 residues.

The chain joins TRBV5-1 to TRBJ2-1, with 12 bases aligning to TRBD2. V was pared by 0 bases and J by 14 bases, with 6 bases of the junction left unmatched. The V gene's germline CDR1 is SGHRS and CDR2 YFSETQ. This CDR3 region has 14 residues. DNA of the CDR3: TGCGCCAGCAGCTTGGAGACTAGCGGGAGCTCGGAGTTCTTC. Amino acids: CASSLETSGSSEFF.

This clonotype showed up many times. The chain carries TRBV12-3 or TRBV12-4 and TRBJ1-2; D call uncertain. This CDR3 region has 12 residues. Trimming took 5 bases from V and 4 from J, leaving 8 bases between them. DNA of the CDR3: TGTGCCAGCAGTCCCCGTGGCTATGGCTACACCTTC. Translated, it gives CASSPRGYGYTF.

Ten or more counts support this clonotype. This chain connects TRBV11-3 to TRBJ2-2; 8 bases agree with TRBD2. Germline V gene lookup returns CDR1 SGHNT and CDR2 YENEEA. The CDR3 length is 14 residues. Trimming at V came to 5 bases and at J to 7 bases, leaving 6 bases not matched to a gene. The CDR3 DNA sequence: TGTGCCAGCAGCCTGAGCGGGAGCGGCGGGGAGCTGTTTTTT. This gives the protein CASSLSGSGGELFF.

The V gene is TRBV18, the J gene TRBJ1-2, with D hard to call. Germline values: CDR1 KGHSH, CDR2 LQKENI. V gave up 3 bases and J gave up 8 bases, with 7 bases separating them. The CDR3 is 11 residues long. The CDR3 sequence is CASSPRVGYTF. For the CDR3, the DNA is TGTGCCAGCTCACCGCGGGTAGGCTACACCTTC. The full variable domain, its missing parts supplied by reference TRBV18 and TRBJ1-2, is NAGVMQNPRHLVRRRGQEARLRCSPMKGHSHVYWYRQLPEEGLKFMVYLQKENIIDESGMPKERFSAEFPKEGPSILRIQQVVRGDSAAYFCASSPRVGYTFGSGTRLTVV.

The table lists this clonotype with many counts. The genes are TRBV13 and TRBJ2-2, with D possibly being TRBD1 (6 bases). The CDR3 totals 15 residues. Trimming pared 3 bases from V and 4 bases from J, leaving 12 bases between. Germline V lookup: CDR1 PRHDT, CDR2 FYEKMQ (reference sequence). CDR3 sequence (DNA): TGTGCCAGCAGCTTTCAGGGGCTTGGCACCGGGGAGCTGTTTTTT. Translation gives CASSFQGLGTGELFF.

This clonotype was detected only a few times. The chain is built from TRBV12-3 or TRBV12-4 and TRBJ1-6, with D possibly matching TRBD1 (6 bases). Trimming took off 3 bases at V and 9 bases at J, with 12 bases between the two ends. This CDR3 comprises 14 residues. For the CDR3, the DNA is TGTGCCAGCAGTTTGGGGGCAGGGAGTTCACCCCTCCACTTT. It specifies CASSLGAGSSPLHF.

This clonotype has just a few counts. The chain couples TRBV5-4 to TRBJ2-3; tentatively, D is TRBD2 (6 bases). Germline assignment: CDR1 SGHNT and CDR2 YYREEE (reference sequence). Trimming cost V 5 bases and J 2 bases, with 12 bases left between them. This CDR3 is 14 amino acids long. The CDR3 sequence: CASRSGTLTDTQYF. CDR3 nucleotides: TGTGCCAGCAGATCCGGGACTCTCACAGATACGCAGTATTTT.

This chain links TRBV5-4 with TRBJ2-2; 13 bases line up with TRBD2. From germline, CDR1 is SGHNT and CDR2 YYREEE (reference sequence). With 4 bases clipped from V and 6 bases from J, the junction kept 6 bases outside the gene matches. The CDR3 is made up of 16 amino acids. The CDR3, as DNA: TGTGCCAGCAGCCTACTAGCGGGAGGGTTCCCCGGGGAGCTGTTTTTT. Protein: CASSLLAGGFPGELFF.

Comments on this clonotype: This may be a read error: a much more frequent sequence differs by one nucleotide. The chain has TRBV28 and TRBJ2-5; D is unresolved. Per the germline V gene, CDR1 is MDHEN and CDR2 is SYDVKM. This CDR3 contains 14 residues. Trimming removed 10 bases from V and 0 bases from J, with 15 bases in between. The CDR3 loop is CAKPETLYQETQYF. CDR3 nucleotide sequence: TGTGCCAAACCTGAGACGCTGTACCAAGAGACCCAGTACTTC.

This clonotype showed up just a few times. The rearrangement joins TRBV12-3 or TRBV12-4 to TRBJ2-1; D perhaps matches TRBD2 (5 bases). V was cut by 5 bases and J by 8 bases, with 13 bases left in between. This CDR3 has 13 residues. CDR3 sequence reads: CASSPKMRDEQFF. CDR3 DNA: TGTGCCAGCAGTCCCAAAATGAGGGATGAGCAGTTCTTC.